Following are 18 T cell receptor beta chains from one sample sequenced in a study of response to subunit inactivated influenza vaccine. TCRdb passed the RT-PCR reads through MiXCR, listing each CDR3 protein once. This repertoire shows approximately 530,000 distinct CDR3 sequences, approximately 6.9% found once; its top ten account for around 13%. Source: PBMCs from blood, taken about 23 months after vaccination. The receptor source for this set is a man aged 45 to 70 who received an inactivated influenza vaccine.

There are a few counts of this clonotype. The gene calls are TRBV6-5 and TRBJ2-5; D is possibly TRBD1 (5 bases). Germline V gene lookup returns CDR1 MNHEY and CDR2 SVGAGI. CDR3 length: 14 amino acids. V dropped 0 bases and J dropped 4 bases, with 9 bases sitting between them. The CDR3 nucleotides are TGTGCCAGCAGTTACTCCCAGGGTATAGAGACCCAGTACTTC. This encodes CASSYSQGIETQYF.

The rearrangement links TRBV24-1 to TRBJ2-7; D ambiguous. This CDR3 has 12 residues. V lost 7 bases and J lost 5, with 11 bases in between. Germline CDR1 KGHDR, CDR2 SFDVKD. The CDR3 sequence is CATSDRSNEQYF. The CDR3 DNA follows: TGTGCCACCAGCGACCGGTCGAACGAGCAGTACTTC.

This clonotype was seen a handful of times. The J gene is TRBJ2-3, the V gene TRBV15, with 12 nucleotides matching TRBD2. The ends lost 3 bases at V and 8 bases at J; junction bases unmatched: 12. This CDR3 spans 17 amino acids. CDR1 is LNHNV, CDR2 YYDKDF, per germline (reference sequence). The CDR3 region is CATSRRGLAGEWGTQYF. The CDR3 region has the DNA TGTGCCACCAGCAGGAGGGGACTAGCGGGCGAGTGGGGTACGCAGTATTTT.

This clonotype was counted a few times. The CDR3 coding sequence is TGCAGTGCTCCCCTGGGACACGCAAGCTCCTACAATGAGCAGTTCTTC. Its translation is CSAPLGHASSYNEQFF. V gene TRBV20-1 combines with J gene TRBJ2-1; D perhaps matches TRBD1 (6 bases). CDR3 length: 16 residues. The germline gives CDR1 DFQATT, CDR2 SNEGSKA (reference sequence). Deletions cut 5 bases from V and 0 bases from J, with 17 bases between.

The V gene is TRBV7-6, the J gene TRBJ2-2, with 8 bases aligning to TRBD2. J was trimmed by 3 bases and V by 7 bases; bases with no gene match: 1. This CDR3 contains 13 residues. Germline CDR1 and CDR2: SGHVS and FNYEAQ. CDR3 region: CASIAGYTGELFF. CDR3 nucleotides: TGTGCCAGCATAGCGGGGTACACCGGGGAGCTGTTTTTT.

This clonotype occurred many times. V is TRBV2 and J is TRBJ2-7; no reliable D call. Germline V gives CDR1 SNHLY, CDR2 FYNNEI. The ends were cut back, 2 bases at V and 0 bases at J, with 11 bases in the middle. The CDR3 is 15 amino acids. The DNA for the CDR3 is TGTGCCAGCAGTGAACAGCTGTCCCTCTCCTACGAGCAGTACTTC. Translated, it gives CASSEQLSLSYEQYF.

V usage is TRBV7-2 and J usage is TRBJ1-4; 7 bases map to TRBD1. The CDR3 runs to 17 residues. Germline V gene sequence: CDR1 SGHTA, CDR2 FQGNSA. V gave up 4 bases and J gave up 3 bases; unmatched junction bases: 11. In DNA, the CDR3 is TGTGCCAGCAGCTGGAGACAGGGCGCGGCGGCTAATGAAAAACTGTTTTTT. This gives the protein CASSWRQGAAANEKLFF.

The chain employs TRBV5-1 and TRBJ1-1; unclear D gene. Trimming took off 0 bases at V and 8 bases at J, with 14 bases between the two ends. Germline V gene data show CDR1 as SGHRS and CDR2 as YFSETQ. The CDR3 is 14 residues long. This CDR3 is CASSLDALNPEAFF. CDR3 sequence (DNA): TGCGCCAGCAGCTTGGACGCCCTTAATCCCGAAGCTTTCTTT.

The genes are TRBV11-3 and TRBJ2-3, with 9 bases that match TRBD2. Germline assignment: CDR1 SGHNT and CDR2 YENEEA. The CDR3 is 15 amino acids. J lost 7 bases, V lost 3 bases, and 8 bases had no gene match. The CDR3 spells CASSFSQRGDYTQYF. DNA of the CDR3: TGTGCCAGCAGCTTCAGCCAGCGGGGGGACTATACGCAGTATTTT.

This clonotype was picked up a small number of times. The chain employs TRBV24-1 and TRBJ1-2; D gene unclear. V was trimmed by 5 bases and J by 2 bases, leaving 8 bases between them. This CDR3 contains 13 residues. In germline, CDR1 is KGHDR, CDR2 SFDVKD. DNA of the CDR3: TGTGCCACCAGTGCCGGCAGGAACTATGGCTACACCTTC. Residues: CATSAGRNYGYTF.

This clonotype appeared many times. The chain carries TRBV5-1 and TRBJ2-5; D is unclear. This CDR3 has 12 amino acids. Deletions cut 5 bases from V and 0 bases from J, with 5 bases between. CDR1 is SGHRS and CDR2 is YFSETQ in the germline V gene. Written as DNA, the CDR3 is TGCGCCAGCAGACCCGACCAAGAGACCCAGTACTTC. It translates to CASRPDQETQYF.

This clonotype was recorded many times. Germline and junction disagree at one end, which may indicate a read error. The chain combines TRBV7-7 with TRBJ2-3, with a weak D call TRBD1 (6 bases). Per the germline V gene, CDR1 is SSHAT and CDR2 is FNYEAQ (reference sequence). The CDR3 covers 13 residues. CDR3 residues: CASSGRGGDTQYF. CDR3 nucleotide sequence: TGTGCTAGCAGCGGCAGGGGTGGAGATACGCAGTATTTT.

The gene calls are TRBV9 and TRBJ1-4, with D unresolved. The germline V gene has CDR1 SGDLS and CDR2 YYNGEE. The V end lost 0 bases, the J end lost 5 bases, and 14 bases lay between the germline ends. The CDR3 runs 16 residues. In nucleotides, the CDR3 is TGTGCCAGCAGCGTAGGGCCGATACGGGAGAATGAAAAACTGTTTTTT. This translates into CASSVGPIRENEKLFF.

This chain links TRBV6-5 with TRBJ1-2; 7 bases are shared with TRBD1. V shed 4 bases and J 4 bases; nucleotides not matched to a gene: 9. CDR3 size: 15 residues. Germline-derived CDR1 and CDR2 are MNHEY and SVGAGI. The CDR3 region is CASSFLTGLGYGYTF. The CDR3 nucleotides read TGTGCCAGCAGTTTTTTGACAGGGCTCGGCTATGGCTACACCTTC.

There are a few counts of this clonotype. The V gene is TRBV3-1, the J gene TRBJ2-1; TRBD2 aligns across 13 bases. The trim removed 2 bases at V and 9 bases at J, leaving 13 bases unmatched. The CDR3 runs 18 residues. Germline loops: CDR1 LGHDT, CDR2 YNNKEL (reference sequence). The CDR3 coding sequence is TGTGCCAGCAGCCAAACCGGGACTAGCGGGACCCAGTCGGCTGAGCAGTTCTTC. Protein: CASSQTGTSGTQSAEQFF.

This clonotype was observed a few times. This chain connects TRBV12-3 or TRBV12-4 to TRBJ2-3; TRBD2 aligns across 9 bases. The CDR3 is 14 residues long. J lost 2 bases, V lost 9 bases, and 6 bases had no gene match. CDR3 bases: TGTGCCAGTAGGCGGGAGGGCCCCACAGATACGCAGTATTTT. It encodes CASRREGPTDTQYF.

This clonotype has a handful of counts. A read error may account for a junction end that differs from germline. The chain is built from TRBV10-3 and TRBJ2-7; D is possibly TRBD2 (6 bases). Germline CDR1 and CDR2: ENHRY and SYGVKD. CDR3 length: 10 amino acids. CDR3 sequence: CAISEWDFHF. The CDR3 DNA sequence: TGTGCCATCAGTGAGTGGGACTTCCACTTC.

This clonotype was observed at least ten times. The V and J genes are TRBV5-1 and TRBJ1-6; D might be TRBD1 (5 bases). V shed 0 bases and J shed 5 bases, with 9 bases lying between them. This CDR3 has 15 residues. Germline CDR1 and CDR2: SGHRS and YFSETQ. The CDR3 DNA is TGCGCCAGCAGCTTGGCCAGGGTCGATAATTCACCCCTCCACTTT. It translates to CASSLARVDNSPLHF.